This is a list of T cell receptor beta chains from one sample in a study of pediatric ulcerative colitis. This table comes from immunoSEQ multiplex PCR, and its TCRdb copy is limited to in-frame clones, with some not included. Of 30,000 to 45,000 clones detected, around four fifths appear once; the ten largest clones hold 23%. Sample: blood. The receptors shown here come from a girl aged 5-17 years with moderate ulcerative colitis. Each CDR3 is given with its conserved first and last residue. The D gene is left open where the match is weak. Part of the rows lack a size; the others show once, few, many or a class for expanded clones.

TRBV9,TRBD2,once,TRBJ2-2,TGTGCCAGCACCGAACTAGCGGGGGCCAACACCGGGGAGCTGTTTTTT,CASTELAGANTGELFF
TRBV7-9,-,once,TRBJ1-2,TGTGCCAGCAGCTTAAGTGCGGGGGACTATGGCTACACCTTC,CASSLSAGDYGYTF
TRBV6-1,TRBD2,-,TRBJ2-7,TGTGCCAGCAGTGGGACGGGGGGAAATAAGTACGAGCAGTACTTC,CASSGTGGNKYEQYF
TRBV15,-,-,TRBJ1-1,TGTGCCACCAGCAGAGATTTAGGCCCTAGAGGGACTGAAGCTTTCTTT,CATSRDLGPRGTEAFF
TRBV2,-,few,TRBJ1-2,TGTGCCAGCAGTGAAGTCGAGGGTATCGTTCGCTACACCTTC,CASSEVEGIVRYTF
TRBV4-3,-,-,TRBJ2-6,TGCGCCAGCAGCCAATCTGGGGGGCATGGGGCCAACGTCCTGACTTTC,CASSQSGGHGANVLTF
TRBV11-2,-,-,TRBJ2-1,TGTGCCAGCAGCCCTTCGACACAGGGTTACAATGAGCAGTTCTTC,CASSPSTQGYNEQFF
TRBV29-1,-,-,TRBJ2-7,TGCAGCGCTGGTAGGAGGCTTGACGAGCAGTACTTC,CSAGRRLDEQYF
TRBV6-4,TRBD1,few,TRBJ2-2,TGTGCCAGCAGTGACGGGACAGACACCGGGGAGCTGTTTTTT,CASSDGTDTGELFF
TRBV10-3,-,-,TRBJ1-5,TGTGCCACGTCACAGGGAGTCTCACGGCCCCAGCATTTT,CATSQGVSRPQHF
TRBV27,-,-,TRBJ1-5,TGTGCCAGCAGTTTAAGGCAGGGGAATCAGCCCCAGCATTTT,CASSLRQGNQPQHF
TRBV28,-,once,TRBJ2-5,TGTGCCAGCAGTTACGGGTACCAAGAGACCCAGTACTTC,CASSYGYQETQYF
TRBV4-2,-,-,TRBJ2-1,TGTGCCAGCAGCCAAGAGGTGTCTAGCGTTTACAATGAGCAGTTCTTC,CASSQEVSSVYNEQFF
TRBV5-8,TRBD2,-,TRBJ2-5,TGTGCCAGCAGCCGCCTAGCGGGGGGGCCCGGGCAAGAGACCCAGTACTTC,CASSRLAGGPGQETQYF
TRBV9,-,-,TRBJ1-1,TGTGCCAGCAGCGTAGTTAGGTCGGGTGAAGCTTTCTTT,CASSVVRSGEAFF
TRBV6-5,-,-,TRBJ2-2,TGTGCCAGCAGCCCTTGGGAGGCCGGGGAGCTGTTTTTT,CASSPWEAGELFF